This T cell receptor (beta chain) was sequenced in a study of CD8+ T cells in alopecia areata. Regarding the study as a whole: For lesional scalp, especially alopecia totalis/universalis, clonality was higher than in normal scalp. Scalp sample sequencing also detects resident alphabeta T cells of normal skin.

As concerns this clone: Its antigen remains unknown.

The sequencing template was cDNA reverse transcribed from extracted RNA. Using immunoSEQ multiplex PCR, the repertoire was profiled, and TCRdb retains in-frame clones only, with some absent. The sample lists roughly 140,000 clones, approximately 65% seen once, with 36% in the top ten. It was from PBMCs that CD4+ and CD8+ T cells were sorted. The germline V gene has CDR1 SGHVS and CDR2 FQNEAQ. The CDR3 covers 12 residues. V dropped 4 bases and J dropped 9 bases, with 10 bases sitting between them. The rearrangement joins TRBV7-8 to TRBJ2-1; D is unresolved. This clonotype was obtained from a human donor in good health. The sequencing sample was made of CD8+ T cells sorted from blood. Here the CDR3 reads CASSSPFGEQFF. Here the CDR3 DNA reads TGTGCCAGCAGCTCGCCTTTTGGTGAGCAGTTCTTC.